This is a list of T cell receptor beta chains from one sample in a study of molecular identifiers for immune sequencing clone quantification. MiXCR, run by TCRdb on the PCR reads, gives a single entry per CDR3 protein. The sample carries around 460,000 distinct CDR3 sequences, about a quarter recorded once. Sequencing used naive CD8+ T cells from blood, with Jurkat cell RNA spiked in. These TCRs come from a human donor in good health. Some libraries in this study had Jurkat cell RNA spiked in. CDR3s include the opening cysteine and the closing phenylalanine or tryptophan. D genes are given only for firm matches. Size is stated for part of the rows, as once, few or many counts, or as a class when the clone is expanded.

V	D	J	size	DNA	CDR3
TRBV20-1	TRBD1	TRBJ2-3	few	TGCAGTGCGGGGGCGATCGGGACAGGCGTCACAGATACGCAGTATTTT	CSAGAIGTGVTDTQYF
TRBV30	TRBD1	TRBJ1-1	few	TGTGCCTGGACTCTGGACAGGGGGCGATTGAACACTGAAGCTTTCTTT	CAWTLDRGRLNTEAFF
TRBV4-1	TRBD2	TRBJ2-3	NA	TGCGCCAGCAGCCAAGAAAGCGGGGGCACAGATACGCAGTATTTT	CASSQESGGTDTQYF
TRBV7-9	NA	TRBJ2-3	many	TGTGCCAGCAGCCCTAGAAGTAGCGGCAGCACAGATACGCAGTATTTT	CASSPRSSGSTDTQYF
TRBV29-1	NA	TRBJ1-1	NA	TGCGGCGTTGAAAGAATGAACACTGAAGCTTCCTTT	CGVERMNTEASF
TRBV2	TRBD1	TRBJ2-3	NA	TGTGCCAGCAGGGGCCTTTTGGACAGGGAGGCCACAGATACGCAGTATTTT	CASRGLLDREATDTQYF
TRBV5-1	NA	TRBJ1-6	few	TGCGCCAGCAGCTTATGGAGCAGCTCCTATAATTCACCCCTCCACTTT	CASSLWSSSYNSPLHF
TRBV4-3	NA	TRBJ1-5	NA	TGCGCCAGCAGCCAAGATAGGGGGGGTTGGCAGCCCCAGCATTTT	CASSQDRGGWQPQHF
TRBV28	NA	TRBJ1-2	NA	TGTGCCAGCAGTCAGGGCCGTAACTATGGCTACACCTTC	CASSQGRNYGYTF
TRBV7-8	TRBD1	TRBJ1-1	NA	TGTGCCAGCAGCTTCTACCCTGATCCCGGGACAGCTAGCCGGGTCTCTGAAGCTTTCTTT	CASSFYPDPGTASRVSEAFF
TRBV13	NA	TRBJ1-1	few	TGTGCCAGCAGCCATCAGAGATACACTGAAGCTTTCTTT	CASSHQRYTEAFF
TRBV4-1	NA	TRBJ2-5	few	TGCGCCAGCAGCCAAGAGCCAGGGGTCGGGGAGCCCCAGTACTTC	CASSQEPGVGEPQYF
TRBV7-2	NA	TRBJ2-1	few	TGTGCCAGCAGCCCCCGGGACTCAATCGATGAGCAGTTCTTC	CASSPRDSIDEQFF
TRBV2	NA	TRBJ2-5	few	TGTGCCAGCAGTGAAGATTCGGAAGACCCGCAAGAGACCCAGTACTTC	CASSEDSEDPQETQYF
TRBV11-2	NA	TRBJ2-3	few	TGTGCCAGCAGCCCACCCCCAGCCCCAGATACGCAGTATTTT	CASSPPPAPDTQYF
TRBV3-1	NA	TRBJ1-5	NA	TGTGCCAGCAGCCAAGAAGGCCCGGTCCAGCATTTT	CASSQEGPVQHF
TRBV7-9	TRBD2	TRBJ2-1	NA	TGTGCCAGCAGCGAGACTAGCGGGTTTTACAATGAGCAGTTCTTC	CASSETSGFYNEQFF
TRBV10-3	TRBD2	TRBJ2-3	few	TGTGCCATCAACACCGGGACTAGCGGGAGCACGCAGTATTTT	CAINTGTSGSTQYF
TRBV7-8	TRBD1	TRBJ2-7	NA	TGTGCCAGCAGGACAGGGACAGGGATTAGCTACGAGCAGTACTTC	CASRTGTGISYEQYF
TRBV2	TRBD1	TRBJ1-5	few	TGTGCCAGCAGAACCGGGACAGGGGGCCTTCAGCCCCAGCATTTT	CASRTGTGGLQPQHF
TRBV27	NA	TRBJ2-2	few	TGTGCCAGTACATGGGTAGGGGGCACCGGGGAGCTGTTTTTT	CASTWVGGTGELFF
TRBV4-1	NA	TRBJ1-5	NA	TGCGCCAGCAGCCAACAGGGAGGGAGCAATCAGCCCCAGCATTTT	CASSQQGGSNQPQHF
TRBV11-2	NA	TRBJ2-7	NA	TGTGCCAGCAGCTCCTTCGACTACGAGCAGTACTTC	CASSSFDYEQYF
TRBV29-1	TRBD1	TRBJ2-3	many	TGCAGCGTTGTTGCAGGGGGCGTCGCAGATACGCAGTATTTT	CSVVAGGVADTQYF
TRBV5-1	NA	TRBJ2-5	many	TGCGCCAGCAGCTTGATCGGTCCCTCGGGAGAGACCCAGTACTTC	CASSLIGPSGETQYF
TRBV24-1	TRBD2	TRBJ2-1	many	TGTGCCACCAGTGATCAGGTGACTAGCGGGATCGCAATGAAGCAGTTCTTC	CATSDQVTSGIAMKQFF
TRBV9	NA	TRBJ1-1	many	TGTGCCAGCAGCGATGACACAATGAACACTGAAGCTTTCTTT	CASSDDTMNTEAFF
TRBV12-3/TRBV12-4	NA	TRBJ2-5	NA	TGTGCCAGCAGCCCGAGGGGAGAAGAGACCCAGTACTTC	CASSPRGEETQYF
TRBV7-3	TRBD2	TRBJ2-3	NA	TGTGCCAGCAGCTTAACGTTGACTAGCAAGGGTCTGGATACGCAGTATTTT	CASSLTLTSKGLDTQYF
TRBV7-9	TRBD1	TRBJ1-1	many	TGTGCCAGCAGCCCGCGACAGGGGTCGTGGACTGAAGCTTTCTTT	CASSPRQGSWTEAFF
TRBV20-1	TRBD2	TRBJ2-7	NA	TGCAGTGCTAGAGAGCCGGGGGGAGAATACGAGCAGTACTTC	CSAREPGGEYEQYF
TRBV7-2	TRBD2	TRBJ2-2	NA	TGTGCCAGCAGATCTGTTGGCGGGGGTTTAACTACCGGGGAGCTGTTTTTT	CASRSVGGGLTTGELFF
TRBV4-1	TRBD1	TRBJ1-5	many	TGCGCCAGCAGCCAGGGACAGGGCGGTTGGCCCCAGCATTTT	CASSQGQGGWPQHF
TRBV12-3/TRBV12-4	NA	TRBJ2-5	few	TGTGCCAGCAGTTTAGGGACAGTCAAAGAGACCCAGTACTTC	CASSLGTVKETQYF
TRBV7-9	NA	TRBJ2-7	few	TGTGCCAGCAGCCCTTTCCGGGACTCAAGCTCCTACGAGCAGTACTTC	CASSPFRDSSSYEQYF
TRBV27	NA	TRBJ1-5	NA	TGTGCCAGCAGCCCCTTAGGGGCTGGTCGCAATCAGCCCCAGCATTTT	CASSPLGAGRNQPQHF
TRBV4-2	NA	TRBJ1-2	NA	TGTACCAGCAGCCAAGGAGGGGCCGGCTACACCTTC	CTSSQGGAGYTF
TRBV12-3/TRBV12-4	TRBD2	TRBJ2-5	NA	TGTGCCAGCAGTCCCCAGTTCGGGGGGGGGCCATGGGAGACCCAGTACTTC	CASSPQFGGGPWETQYF
TRBV4-1	NA	TRBJ1-1	many	TGCGCCAGCAGCCAGGTAGGTCATCTGAACACTGAAGCTTTCTTT	CASSQVGHLNTEAFF